The rows below give T cell receptor beta chains drawn from one sample of a study of T cells in Graves' hyperthyroidism and ophthalmopathy. TCRdb fed the multiplex PCR reads into MiXCR, producing one record per CDR3 protein. Of 640,000 or so distinct CDR3 sequences in the sample, roughly 14% were seen once. Material: blood. The receptor source for this set is a woman in her thirties or forties with Graves' ophthalmopathy. CDR3s include the opening cysteine and the closing phenylalanine or tryptophan.

>TRBV15|TRBJ1-3
CATSTQGAGNTIYF
>TRBV7-3|TRBJ2-7
CASSPSGDSTYEQYF
>TRBV6-1|TRBJ1-2
CASNIQDSNYGYTF
>TRBV29-1|TRBJ1-2
CSVERRSENYGYTF
>TRBV6-4|TRBJ1-6
CASSDSKRAQGNNSPLHF
>TRBV6-1|TRBJ1-5
CASSHGLSNQPQHF
>TRBV29-1|TRBJ2-7
CSVSPKAGDEQYF
>TRBV12-3/TRBV12-4|TRBJ2-5
CASSLGRDGETQYF
>TRBV5-1|TRBJ1-1
CASSLVGTEAFF
>TRBV13|TRBJ2-4
CASSLRQGAWFGNIQYF
>TRBV29-1|TRBJ2-5
CSYRTSGSGQETQYF
>TRBV3-1|TRBJ2-7
CASSQVEGRSEQYF
>TRBV9|TRBJ1-2
CASSSPGTGNYGYTF
>TRBV20-1|TRBJ2-7
CSALRDSPYEQYF
>TRBV28|TRBJ2-3
CASSSTYKTSGRTDTQYF
>TRBV5-4|TRBJ1-2
CASSPGQGGFGYTF
>TRBV3-1|TRBJ1-2
CASSQAGVGGYTF
>TRBV20-1|TRBJ1-1
CSARANLGYEAFF
>TRBV12-3/TRBV12-4|TRBJ1-5
CASAWVGDQPQHF
>TRBV9|TRBJ2-5
CASSASSSSGPRTQYF
>TRBV6-5|TRBJ2-5
CASTSSGQYQETQYF
>TRBV7-2|TRBJ2-7
CASSLALSSPKGF
>TRBV6-2/TRBV6-3|TRBJ1-2
CASSYYRDSIQGYGYGYTF
>TRBV19|TRBJ1-1
CASRAANTEAFF
>TRBV20-1|TRBJ2-7
CSARGGASSDYEQYF
>TRBV12-3/TRBV12-4|TRBJ1-5
CASSTGAASNQPQHF
>TRBV28|TRBJ1-1
CASSLGDTMNTEAFF
>TRBV3-1|TRBJ2-5
CASSPTSGGAETQYF
>TRBV2|TRBJ2-2
CASSDAAGSGGELFF
>TRBV7-2|TRBJ2-7
CASKYSGKPPYEQYF
>TRBV10-3|TRBJ2-2
CAISQGATDTGELFF
>TRBV6-2/TRBV6-3|TRBJ2-7
CASSYGQGRADEQYF
>TRBV20-1|TRBJ2-2
CSARFTFIGTGGRTGELFF
>TRBV7-8|TRBJ2-7
CASSHLRETSYEQYF
>TRBV19|TRBJ2-4
CASSIGTSGFSGAKNIQYF
>TRBV6-5|TRBJ2-2
CASSSPRNTGELFF
>TRBV6-1|TRBJ1-1
CASSETPVQQSAFF
>TRBV7-2|TRBJ2-5
CASSLRTSPYLQETQYF
>TRBV12-3/TRBV12-4|TRBJ1-5
CASSLEQATSNQPQHF
>TRBV28|TRBJ1-5
CATNDRGRNQPQHF
>TRBV2|TRBJ2-5
CASRPREQETQYF
>TRBV7-2|TRBJ2-7
CASSFGWEQYF
>TRBV11-2|TRBJ2-7
CASSITGGGKAYEQYF
>TRBV7-2|TRBJ2-7
CASSPNSGQGGYEQYF
>TRBV30|TRBJ2-7
CAWSVLAGNYEQYF
>TRBV12-3/TRBV12-4|TRBJ2-2
CASTHSASGNTGELFF
>TRBV6-1|TRBJ1-5
CASQQGLYSNQPQHF
>TRBV20-1|TRBJ2-7
CSAMTSGSLPYEQYF
>TRBV7-9|TRBJ1-2
CASSEGQAVNGYTF
>TRBV5-1|TRBJ1-1
CASSLVPQTWNTEAFF
>TRBV12-3/TRBV12-4|TRBJ2-7
CASSILTAGGNYEQYF
>TRBV12-3/TRBV12-4|TRBJ2-3
CASTAWGSTDTQYF
>TRBV28|TRBJ2-7
CASSSTGVSTSGRAVEQYF
>TRBV6-2/TRBV6-3|TRBJ2-1
CASRQEVGEQFF
>TRBV24-1|TRBJ2-7
CATSDPTSGRYEQYF
>TRBV30|TRBJ1-3
CAWSVGTAGNTIYF
>TRBV29-1|TRBJ1-2
CSVESGGDGYTF
>TRBV7-8|TRBJ2-2
CASSRPGLAIGTGELFF
>TRBV6-1|TRBJ1-6
CASSEVGGGTDSPLHF